This record looks at one T cell receptor (beta chain) sequence and its context. Antigen: not known. Germline V gene lookup returns CDR1 SGHNT and CDR2 YYREEE (reference sequence). Trimming removed 4 bases from V and 7 bases from J; junction bases left unmatched: 12. The CDR3 loop spans 16 amino acids. As every portion of the isolated RNA was reverse transcribed, the sequencing read expressed TCRB transcripts. Here immunoSEQ multiplex PCR was the method, and the copy in TCRdb shows in-frame clones only, minus some. The table records 400,000 or so clones, around 12% of them present only once. This entry is derived from a study of beta chain features in type 1 diabetes. Study-level results: TCRB CDR3s from Type 1 diabetes patients were moderately but significantly shorter in all four CD4+ subsets.

The sequencing sample was made of naive CD4+ T cells from blood. The chain combines TRBV5-4 with TRBJ2-7, with 12 bases identical to TRBD2. This receptor was obtained from a woman aged 18 to 35 with type 1 diabetes. The CDR3: CASSTGGTSGRGEQYF. For the CDR3, the DNA is TGTGCCAGCAGCACGGGTGGGACTAGCGGGCGAGGGGAGCAGTACTTC.